The 31 T cell receptor beta chains below all came from one sample that was sequenced in a study of T cells in women clearing cervical HPV infection. Method: immunoSEQ multiplex PCR; TCRdb's copy keeps in-frame clones and lacks some. The sample table includes about 40,000 clones. The sequencing sample was made of blood buffy coat. All receptors come from a woman aged 18 to 75 with a cervical HPV16 infection that either progressed to CIN3+ or cleared (not recorded which).

Turning to this clone: The read gets to within 3 residues of the CDR3 end, and the germline J gene fills in the rest. V gene TRBV10-2 combines with J gene TRBJ1-2; D is possibly TRBD1 (6 bases). The ends were cut back, 8 bases at V and 4 bases at J, with 17 bases in the middle. The CDR3 has 14 residues. Germline CDR1 WSHSY, CDR2 SAAADI. Partial CDR3 DNA: TGCGCCAGCGGGGAAGTAGGGGGATCCTATGGC. It yields the protein CASGEVGGSYG. The whole CDR3 is CASGEVGGSYGYTF.

Of note for this clone: The read stops 3 residues short of the end of the CDR3; the missing end is completed from the germline J gene. The chain links TRBV13 to TRBJ2-7; TRBD2 matches 9 bases. This CDR3 has 16 amino acids. V lost 6 bases to trimming and J lost 2 bases; unmatched junction nucleotides: 11. Germline CDR1 PRHDT, CDR2 FYEKMQ (reference sequence). Incomplete CDR3 DNA: TGTGCCAGCAGTCCTTCCGGGACTAGCTCAGCCTACGAG. Residues: CASSPSGTSSAYE. The whole CDR3 reads CASSPSGTSSAYEQYF.

Incomplete CDR3 DNA: TGTGCCAGCAGCTCGGGGGGGCGATATCAAGAGACC. Amino acid sequence: CASSSGGRYQET. The full CDR3 sequence reads CASSSGGRYQETQYF. This chain uses TRBV5-8 with TRBJ2-5, with 8 bases aligning to TRBD2. The CDR3 extends 3 residues past the end of the read, so its final part is completed from the germline J gene. Germline V gene lookup returns CDR1 SGHTS and CDR2 YDEGEE. V lost 3 bases to trimming and J lost 2 bases; unmatched junction nucleotides: 6. The CDR3 is 15 residues long.

A word on this clone: The CDR3 goes on 3 residues after the read ends, and that part is filled in from the germline J gene. V gene TRBV11-3 combines with J gene TRBJ1-1; D remains unclear. The V gene lost 2 bases and the J gene lost 1 base, with 5 bases spanning the gap. Germline CDR1 is SGHNT and CDR2 is YENEEA. This CDR3 is 13 amino acids long. The covered CDR3 bases are TGTGCCAGCAGCTTATTCGGGAACACTGAA. This codes for CASSLFGNTE. The whole CDR3 sequence is CASSLFGNTEAFF.

As concerns this clone: The read terminates 3 residues ahead of where the CDR3 ends, so the germline J gene completes it. The V call is TRBV5-5, the J call TRBJ2-5; D ambiguous. The CDR3 totals 11 residues. The V gene lost 4 bases and the J gene lost 3 bases, with 4 bases spanning the gap. Germline V gives CDR1 SGHKS, CDR2 YYEKEE (reference sequence). CDR3 DNA (partial): TGTGCCAGCAGCACAAAAGAGACC. Its translation: CASSTKET. The full-length CDR3 reads as CASSTKETQYF.

Regarding this clone: The read terminates 3 residues ahead of where the CDR3 ends, so the germline J gene completes it. The chain combines TRBV12-3 or TRBV12-4 with TRBJ2-3; D is possibly TRBD2 (5 bases). Trimming stripped 6 bases from V and 4 bases from J, with 14 bases between. The CDR3 totals 14 residues. Partial CDR3 DNA: TGTGCCAGCAGACGGGGTGGTAGCGCAGATACG. Protein product: CASRRGGSADT. The entire CDR3 protein reads CASRRGGSADTQYF.

About this clone: Read sequence stops 3 residues before the CDR3 end, and the germline J gene provides the missing end. The V call is TRBV2, the J call TRBJ2-2; tentative D call: TRBD1 (5 bases). Trimming shortened V by 6 bases and J by 3 bases, and 11 bases separated the two germline ends. This CDR3 has 14 amino acids. The germline V gene has CDR1 SNHLY and CDR2 FYNNEI. Partial CDR3 DNA: TGTGCCAGCAGACAAACAGGTGACACCGGGGAG. This sequence encodes CASRQTGDTGE. The full CDR3 is CASRQTGDTGELFF. Drawing the rest from reference TRBV2 and TRBJ2-2, the complete variable domain is EPEVTQTPSHQVTQMGQEVILRCVPISNHLYFYWYRQILGQKVEFLVSFYNNEISEKSEIFDDQFSVERPDGSNFTLKIRSTKLEDSAMYFCASRQTGDTGELFFGEGSRLTVL.

About this clone itself: The sequence runs out 3 residues before the end of the CDR3; the remainder is reconstructed from the germline J gene. The V call is TRBV5-1, the J call TRBJ2-3, with D possibly matching TRBD2 (5 bases). The CDR3 is made up of 17 amino acids. V shed 1 base and J shed 6 bases, with 21 bases lying between them. Per the germline V gene, CDR1 is SGHRS and CDR2 is YFSETQ. The CDR3 here is CASSLNGGGGFGDTQYF. CDR3 DNA, as far as it was read: TGCGCCAGCAGCTTGAATGGAGGCGGCGGTTTCGGGGATACG. The whole variable domain, remainder taken from reference TRBV5-1 and TRBJ2-3, is KAGVTQTPRYLIKTRGQQVTLSCSPISGHRSVSWYQQTPGQGLQFLFEYFSETQRNKGNFPGRFSGRQFSNSRSEMNVSTLELGDSALYLCASSLNGGGGFGDTQYFGPGTRLTVL.

As concerns this clone: The read is 3 residues too short to cover the CDR3 end, so that end is filled in from the germline J gene. The chain employs TRBV19 and TRBJ1-1; D is possibly TRBD1 (5 bases). The CDR3 is 14 amino acids. Germline assignment: CDR1 LNHDA and CDR2 SQIVND (reference sequence). V dropped 3 bases and J dropped 2 bases, with 10 bases sitting between them. The part of the CDR3 DNA that was read is TGTGCCAGTAGTATTGGAACAGGTAACACTGAA. Translation gives CASSIGTGNTE. The full CDR3 sequence reads CASSIGTGNTEAFF.

A word on this clone: The read terminates 3 residues before the CDR3 end, so the remaining end is supplied by the germline J gene. This chain connects TRBV19 to TRBJ2-7, with 9 bases fitting TRBD1. The ends lost 7 bases at V and 4 bases at J; junction bases unmatched: 11. CDR1 and CDR2 from the germline V gene are LNHDA and SQIVND (reference sequence). The CDR3 totals 15 residues. CDR3 region: CASTANRGRGYEQYF. The DNA read from the CDR3 is TGTGCCAGTACCGCAAACAGGGGGCGCGGATACGAG.

A word on this clone: Read data end 3 residues before the CDR3 end; the end is taken from the germline J gene. This rearrangement joins TRBV20-1 to TRBJ1-1; 7 nucleotides match TRBD1. This CDR3 contains 17 residues. Germline V gene lookup returns CDR1 DFQATT and CDR2 SNEGSKA (reference sequence). J was trimmed by 0 bases and V by 1 base; bases with no gene match: 11. Here the CDR3 reads CSARARQGGKVNTEAFF. The CDR3 bases that were read are TGCAGTGCTAGAGCTCGACAGGGAGGGAAGGTGAACACTGAA.

About this clone itself: Coverage ceases 3 residues before the CDR3 finishes, and the germline J gene fills in the end. The chain carries TRBV20-1 and TRBJ1-3; no clear D gene. V was cut by 6 bases and J by 4 bases, with 13 bases left in between. The CDR3 runs to 13 residues. Germline lookup yields CDR1 DFQATT and CDR2 SNEGSKA (reference sequence). The CDR3 DNA, read in part, is TGCAGTGCCAGCCCGGCGGGGGGAAACACC. Amino acid sequence: CSASPAGGNT. The complete CDR3 protein is CSASPAGGNTIYF.

In regard to this clone: The missing CDR3 end, 3 residues past where the read stops, is filled in from the germline J gene. The V and J genes are TRBV7-8 and TRBJ2-3, with 9 bases matching TRBD2. The CDR3 is 15 amino acids. Germline assignment: CDR1 SGHVS and CDR2 FQNEAQ. V was clipped by 5 bases and J by 2 bases; unmatched bases: 5. Incomplete CDR3 DNA: TGTGCCAGCAGCACGATAGCGGGGGCCACAGATACG. This translates into CASSTIAGATDT. The entire CDR3 is CASSTIAGATDTQYF.

With regard to this clone: The read ends 3 residues early relative to the CDR3; the germline J gene fills the gap. This sequence joins TRBV24-1 and TRBJ2-1; 11 bases fit TRBD1. Germline trimming cut 3 bases from V and 6 bases from J; bases unmatched to any gene: 6. The CDR3 has 16 amino acids. Germline V gene sequence: CDR1 KGHDR, CDR2 SFDVKD. The part of the CDR3 DNA that was read is TGTGCCACCAGTGATGGGACCGGGACAGGGGGCAATGAG. Its translation is CATSDGTGTGGNE. The full CDR3 sequence reads CATSDGTGTGGNEQFF.

As regards this clone: The read finishes 3 residues shy of the CDR3 end, and the germline J gene is used to complete it. V gene TRBV7-6 combines with J gene TRBJ2-1, with 8 bases that match TRBD1. V gave up 1 base and J gave up 5 bases; unmatched junction bases: 1. Germline assignment: CDR1 SGHVS and CDR2 FNYEAQ. This CDR3 is 14 amino acids long. This CDR3 reads CASSLEGQDNEQFF. CDR3 DNA (partial): TGTGCCAGCAGCTTAGAGGGACAGGACAATGAG. Together with reference TRBV7-6 and TRBJ2-1, the CDR3 gives the full variable domain: GAGVSQSPRYKVTKRGQDVALRCDPISGHVSLYWYRQALGQGPEFLTYFNYEAQQDKSGLPNDRFSAERPEGSISTLTIQRTEQRDSAMYRCASSLEGQDNEQFFGPGTRLTVL.

Worth noting for this clone: Read coverage stops 3 residues before the CDR3 terminus; the germline J gene supplies the remainder. The rearrangement links TRBV5-6 to TRBJ1-5; tentative D call: TRBD1 (5 bases). CDR1 is SGHDT, CDR2 YYEEEE, per germline. Trimming shortened V by 6 bases and J by 6 bases, and 10 bases separated the two germline ends. The CDR3 extends over 12 amino acids. CDR3: CASTGQGQPQHF. The part of the CDR3 DNA that was read is TGTGCCAGCACCGGTCAGGGTCAGCCC.

Worth noting for this clone: The CDR3 is cut off 3 residues early in the read; its end comes from the germline J gene. This rearrangement joins TRBV20-1 to TRBJ1-2; no clear D gene. The CDR3 runs to 11 residues. Germline CDR1 and CDR2: DFQATT and SNEGSKA (reference sequence). The CDR3 DNA, read in part, is TGCAGTGCTATCTTACAGAGAGGC. This encodes CSAILQRG. In full, the CDR3 is CSAILQRGYTF.

The CDR3 DNA, read in part, is TGTGCCAGCAGCGACGGACAGGGGTTCGGTGGC. Its protein product is CASSDGQGFGG. The full CDR3 sequence reads CASSDGQGFGGYTF. The chain recombines TRBV2 with TRBJ1-2, with 9 bases matching TRBD1. The observed sequence ends 3 residues before the CDR3 terminus, with the missing tail filled in from the germline J gene. Germline V gives CDR1 SNHLY, CDR2 FYNNEI. The CDR3 is made up of 14 amino acids. Trimming removed 6 bases from V and 7 bases from J; junction bases left unmatched: 9.

Concerning this clone: The CDR3 end lies 3 residues beyond the end of the read and is filled in from the germline J gene. V gene TRBV6-4 combines with J gene TRBJ2-3; 9 bases are shared with TRBD2. Trimming removed 0 bases from V and 7 bases from J; junction bases left unmatched: 5. Germline CDR1 reads MRHNA; CDR2 reads SNTAGT. The CDR3 sequence is 15 residues long. The CDR3 protein is CASSDSRTSVNTQYF. CDR3 bases read: TGTGCCAGCAGTGACTCACGGACTAGCGTGAATACG.

A note on this clone: The read ends 3 residues early relative to the CDR3; the germline J gene fills the gap. V and J are TRBV11-3 and TRBJ2-3, with TRBD2 matching 8 bases. Per germline, CDR1 SGHNT and CDR2 YENEEA. The V and J ends lost 3 bases and 2 bases, in that order; junction bases with no gene match: 1. CDR3 length: 14 amino acids. CDR3 loop: CASSFSGATDTQYF. CDR3 DNA (partial): TGTGCCAGCAGCTTTAGCGGGGCCACAGATACG.

Concerning this clone itself: The CDR3 end lies 3 residues beyond the end of the read and is filled in from the germline J gene. V is TRBV20-1 and J is TRBJ2-3; 7 bases match TRBD2. The CDR3 extends over 14 amino acids. CDR1 DFQATT and CDR2 SNEGSKA come from the germline V gene (reference sequence). Partial CDR3 DNA: TGCAGTGCTAGATCGGCTAGCGGAAATGTTCCG. Translation gives CSARSASGNVP. The CDR3 in full is CSARSASGNVPQYF.

Concerning this clone: The read terminates 3 residues ahead of where the CDR3 ends, so the germline J gene completes it. The chain is built from TRBV13 and TRBJ2-2, with TRBD2 identical over 11 bases. Germline V gene data show CDR1 as PRHDT and CDR2 as FYEKMQ (reference sequence). V shed 4 bases, J shed 7 bases, and the junction held 8 bases outside the gene matches. This CDR3 spans 16 amino acids. The part of the CDR3 DNA that was read is TGTGCCAGCAGCTCTCTAGCGGGGGGCCACGACGGGGAG. It specifies CASSSLAGGHDGE. The whole CDR3 protein is CASSSLAGGHDGELFF.

Regarding this clone: One junction end does not reproduce the germline sequence, and a read error may be involved. The CDR3 end falls 3 residues outside the read, so it is completed with the germline J gene. The rearrangement links TRBV7-9 to TRBJ2-7, with 8 bases lining up with TRBD1. The germline gives CDR1 SEHNR, CDR2 FQNEAQ (reference sequence). This CDR3 has 14 residues. CDR3 DNA, as far as it was read: TGTTCCAGCAGCACCTCGACAGGGGCTTACGAG. Protein sequence: CSSSTSTGAYE. Given in full, the CDR3 is CSSSTSTGAYEQYF. Supplemented by reference TRBV7-9 and TRBJ2-7, the full variable domain reads DTGVSQNPRHKITKRGQNVTFRCDPISEHNRLYWYRQTLGQGPEFLTYFQNEAQLEKSRLLSDRFSAERPKGSFSTLEIQRTEQGDSAMYLCSSSTSTGAYEQYFGPGTRLTVT.

On this clone: The read halts 3 residues ahead of the CDR3 end, with the missing end drawn from the germline J gene. V gene TRBV20-1 combines with J gene TRBJ2-5, with a weak D call TRBD1 (5 bases). Germline-derived CDR1 and CDR2 are DFQATT and SNEGSKA (reference sequence). V dropped 6 bases and J dropped 5 bases, with 16 bases sitting between them. This CDR3 contains 13 residues. The covered CDR3 bases are TGCAGTGCCCACTCCCCAGGGCAGGAGACC. As protein: CSAHSPGQET. The entire CDR3 reads CSAHSPGQETQYF.

To note about this clone: The read comes to an end 3 residues before the CDR3 does, leaving the germline J gene to fill in the end. V and J are TRBV19 and TRBJ2-5, with 9 bases matching TRBD2. The CDR3 runs 17 residues. CDR1 is LNHDA, CDR2 SQIVND, per germline (reference sequence). J lost 5 bases, V lost 5 bases, and 15 bases had no gene match. The sequenced part of the CDR3 DNA is TGTGCCAGTAGTGACACTTTCGGCGGGGGGGCCTGGGAGACC. Translating it yields CASSDTFGGGAWET. The complete CDR3 sequence is CASSDTFGGGAWETQYF.

Regarding this clone: The read ends 3 residues shy of where the CDR3 ends; the end is completed using the germline J gene. This chain connects TRBV7-6 to TRBJ1-3, with D unclear. The CDR3 has 14 amino acids. Germline CDR1 reads SGHVS; CDR2 reads FNYEAQ. The V gene lost 2 bases and the J gene lost 4 bases, with 9 bases spanning the gap. The CDR3 sequence: CASSLSTVGNTIYF. The covered CDR3 bases are TGTGCCAGCAGCTTAAGTACAGTCGGAAACACC. The full variable domain, with the rest looked up from reference TRBV7-6 and TRBJ1-3, is GAGVSQSPRYKVTKRGQDVALRCDPISGHVSLYWYRQALGQGPEFLTYFNYEAQQDKSGLPNDRFSAERPEGSISTLTIQRTEQRDSAMYRCASSLSTVGNTIYFGEGSWLTVV.

In the case of this clone: From the germline J gene comes the end of the CDR3, since the read stops 3 residues before it. The chain has TRBV2 and TRBJ2-1; 10 bases match TRBD1. Germline CDR1 reads SNHLY; CDR2 reads FYNNEI. After removal of 2 bases from V and 2 bases from J, the junction contained 3 bases not matched to a gene. This CDR3 spans 16 amino acids. The covered CDR3 bases are TGTGCCAGCAGTGAAACCGGGACAGGGGCCTACAATGAG. Translated: CASSETGTGAYNE. From start to end, the CDR3 is CASSETGTGAYNEQFF. Combining the CDR3 with reference TRBV2 and TRBJ2-1 gives the whole variable domain EPEVTQTPSHQVTQMGQEVILRCVPISNHLYFYWYRQILGQKVEFLVSFYNNEISEKSEIFDDQFSVERPDGSNFTLKIRSTKLEDSAMYFCASSETGTGAYNEQFFGPGTRLTVL.

In regard to this clone: The DNA ends 3 residues before the CDR3 does, and the rest of the CDR3 is filled in from the germline J gene. The rearrangement links TRBV2 to TRBJ2-4, with 9 bases identical to TRBD1. V was pared by 3 bases and J by 7 bases, with 7 bases of the junction left unmatched. Germline lookup yields CDR1 SNHLY and CDR2 FYNNEI. The CDR3 loop spans 15 amino acids. The CDR3 loop is CASSDATGGGNIQYF. The DNA read from the CDR3 is TGTGCCAGCAGTGACGCAACAGGGGGCGGCAACATT. Supplemented by reference TRBV2 and TRBJ2-4, the full variable domain reads EPEVTQTPSHQVTQMGQEVILRCVPISNHLYFYWYRQILGQKVEFLVSFYNNEISEKSEIFDDQFSVERPDGSNFTLKIRSTKLEDSAMYFCASSDATGGGNIQYFGAGTRLSVL.

About this clone itself: The observed sequence ends 3 residues before the CDR3 terminus, with the missing tail filled in from the germline J gene. This chain uses TRBV5-1 with TRBJ2-3; 7 bases line up with TRBD2. Germline-derived CDR1 and CDR2 are SGHRS and YFSETQ. The CDR3 loop spans 15 amino acids. The V gene end was trimmed by 1 base and the J gene end by 2 bases; junction bases not matched to a gene: 4. Incomplete CDR3 DNA: TGCGCCAGCAGCTTGTCGGGGGGTTACACAGATACG. It encodes CASSLSGGYTDT. The CDR3 in its entirety is CASSLSGGYTDTQYF.

About this clone: The CDR3 extends 3 residues past the end of the read, so its final part is completed from the germline J gene. This chain connects TRBV2 to TRBJ1-2; the D is unclear. Germline V CDR1 and CDR2: SNHLY, FYNNEI. Deletions cut 6 bases from V and 1 base from J, with 15 bases between. The CDR3 covers 15 residues. CDR3 bases read: TGTGCCAGCAGCCGAGAGGGCACAGATAACTATGGC. This gives the protein CASSREGTDNYG. The entire CDR3 protein is CASSREGTDNYGYTF.

As for this clone: The read stops 3 residues short of the end of the CDR3; the missing end is completed from the germline J gene. J is TRBJ2-2 and V is TRBV6-1; D may be TRBD2 (6 bases). Germline CDR1 reads MNHNS; CDR2 reads SASEGT. The CDR3 length is 14 residues. Trimming cost V 1 base and J 3 bases, with 6 bases left between them. This chain's CDR3 is CASSEVADTGELFF. The CDR3 bases that were read are TGTGCCAGCAGTGAAGTAGCGGACACCGGGGAG.